Shown below are 20 T cell receptor beta chains from a single sample sequenced in a study of T cell responses to AZD1222 COVID-19 vaccine. Sequencing used immunoSEQ multiplex PCR; TCRdb keeps in-frame clones, though not all of them. The top ten clones hold 6.9% of a sample with about 56,000 clones, 86% of them seen once. Source: peripheral blood, taken 28 days after the second AZD1222 dose. Every receptor here comes from an adult who received the AZD1222 COVID-19 vaccine.

The chain joins TRBV7-2 to TRBJ1-3; unclear D gene. The CDR3 extends over 12 amino acids. Germline V lookup: CDR1 SGHTA, CDR2 FQGNSA. Between the trimmed V and J ends, which lost 5 bases and 2 bases, there was a span of 4 bases. CDR3 in amino acids: CASSPAGNTIYF. The CDR3 bases are TGTGCCAGCAGCCCGGCTGGAAACACCATATATTTT. The full variable domain, rest sourced from reference TRBV7-2 and TRBJ1-3, is GAGVSQSPSNKVTEKGKDVELRCDPISGHTALYWYRQSLGQGLEFLIYFQGNSAPDKSGLPSDRFSAERTGGSVSTLTIQRTQQEDSAVYLCASSPAGNTIYFGEGSWLTVV.

The chain recombines TRBV7-2 with TRBJ1-1; D unresolved. Deletions cut 3 bases from V and 3 bases from J, with 8 bases between. From germline, CDR1 is SGHTA and CDR2 FQGNSA. The CDR3 sequence is 13 residues long. Written as DNA, the CDR3 is TGTGCCAGCAGCTTTAATGGGCACACTGAAGCTTTCTTT. Translating gives CASSFNGHTEAFF.

This clone has more than one count but fewer than ten. The chain links TRBV12-3 or TRBV12-4 to TRBJ2-2, with D possibly matching TRBD2 (5 bases). This CDR3 is built from 12 residues. The V gene lost 7 bases and the J gene lost 7 bases, with 10 bases spanning the gap. In DNA, the CDR3 is TGTGCCAGCACCCGGGGTGTCGGGGAGCTGTTTTTT. Encoded protein: CASTRGVGELFF.

The rearrangement joins TRBV4-2 to TRBJ1-3, with a weak D call TRBD1 (5 bases). The V gene lost 1 base and the J gene lost 4 bases, with 14 bases spanning the gap. The V gene's germline CDR1 is LGHNA and CDR2 YNFKEQ. The CDR3 covers 16 residues. The CDR3 nucleotides are TGTGCCAGCAGCCAAGGGGACGGCAGGGCGGGAAACACCATATATTTT. Amino acid sequence: CASSQGDGRAGNTIYF.

CDR3 amino acids: CASSDKGQGDAPLHF. The CDR3 bases are TGTGCCAGCAGTGATAAGGGACAGGGCGACGCACCCCTCCACTTT. The gene calls are TRBV2 and TRBJ1-6, with TRBD1 matching 9 bases. V shed 3 bases, J shed 11 bases, and the junction held 8 bases outside the gene matches. The CDR3 totals 15 residues. Germline V gene data show CDR1 as SNHLY and CDR2 as FYNNEI.

V usage is TRBV19 and J usage is TRBJ2-3, with a weak D call TRBD2 (6 bases). The CDR3 consists of 14 residues. V gave up 5 bases and J gave up 8 bases, with 17 bases separating them. Germline V lookup: CDR1 LNHDA, CDR2 SQIVND (reference sequence). Written as DNA, the CDR3 is TGTGCCAGTAGTCCAGATGGGCCGCGGGGTACGCAGTATTTT. Protein product: CASSPDGPRGTQYF.

This clone was counted once. The CDR3 coding sequence is TGTGCCAGTAGTAGAGGGGACACGAGCTCTGGAAACACCATATATTTT. Translating gives CASSRGDTSSGNTIYF. This chain connects TRBV19 to TRBJ1-3; possibly TRBD1 for D (6 bases). Per the germline V gene, CDR1 is LNHDA and CDR2 is SQIVND (reference sequence). The CDR3 is 16 residues long. V gave up 4 bases and J gave up 0 bases, with 13 bases separating them.

V and J are TRBV6-5 and TRBJ1-5; D gene ambiguous. V was clipped by 0 bases and J by 4 bases, with 4 bases between them. The V gene's germline CDR1 is MNHEY and CDR2 SVGAGI. The CDR3 is 13 residues long. This CDR3 is CASSYSSNQPQHF. Here the CDR3 DNA reads TGTGCCAGCAGTTACTCCTCGAATCAGCCCCAGCATTTT.

The V call is TRBV7-8, the J call TRBJ2-5; D is uncertain. V dropped 5 bases and J dropped 5 bases, with 18 bases sitting between them. The length of the CDR3 is 15 residues. The V gene's germline CDR1 is SGHVS and CDR2 FQNEAQ. The DNA for the CDR3 is TGTGCCAGCAGCGAGCCGGTGAGCAGCTGGGAGACCCAGTACTTC. Protein product: CASSEPVSSWETQYF. Filled out from reference TRBV7-8 and TRBJ2-5, the complete variable domain reads GAGVSQSPRYKVAKRGQDVALRCDPISGHVSLFWYQQALGQGPEFLTYFQNEAQLDKSGLPSDRFFAERPEGSVSTLKIQRTQQEDSAVYLCASSEPVSSWETQYFGPGTRLLVL.

The rearrangement uses TRBV19 and TRBJ2-1, with 9 nucleotides matching TRBD2. Per the germline V gene, CDR1 is LNHDA and CDR2 is SQIVND (reference sequence). The CDR3 is made up of 15 amino acids. V dropped 4 bases and J dropped 4; count of bases not matched to a gene: 5. The CDR3 DNA sequence: TGTGCCAGTAGTACGCTAGCGGGATCTTACAATGAGCAGTTCTTC. Amino acids: CASSTLAGSYNEQFF. Combining the CDR3 with reference TRBV19 and TRBJ2-1 gives the whole variable domain DGGITQSPKYLFRKEGQNVTLSCEQNLNHDAMYWYRQDPGQGLRLIYYSQIVNDFQKGDIAEGYSVSREKKESFPLTVTSAQKNPTAFYLCASSTLAGSYNEQFFGPGTRLTVL.

The chain has TRBV29-1 and TRBJ1-3; D gene uncertain. Trimming stripped 5 bases from V and 0 bases from J, with 14 bases between. The CDR3 covers 15 residues. Germline CDR1 and CDR2: SQVTM and ANQGSEA. The CDR3 DNA follows: TGCAGCGTTACGAGCGGCACAAGCTCTGGAAACACCATATATTTT. This translates into CSVTSGTSSGNTIYF.

This clone appeared a single time. The V call is TRBV5-6, the J call TRBJ2-2; D gene ambiguous. This CDR3 region has 13 residues. V shed 4 bases and J shed 1 base, with 5 bases lying between them. CDR1 is SGHDT and CDR2 is YYEEEE in the germline V gene. As DNA, the CDR3 is TGTGCCAGCAGCCCAATGAACACCGGGGAGCTGTTTTTT. Translating gives CASSPMNTGELFF.

This chain links TRBV2 with TRBJ1-2, with D hard to call. CDR1 is SNHLY, CDR2 FYNNEI, per germline. Trimming took 6 bases from V and 8 from J, leaving 16 bases between them. The CDR3 is made up of 13 amino acids. Here the CDR3 reads CASSARADLGYTF. Written as DNA, the CDR3 is TGTGCCAGCAGCGCACGAGCGGACTTGGGCTACACCTTC.

In this sample, this clone turned up once. Written as DNA, the CDR3 is TGTGCCAGCAGCTTCCTGACTAGCGGAAGGTACAATGAGCAGTTCTTC. This sequence encodes CASSFLTSGRYNEQFF. The chain carries TRBV11-2 and TRBJ2-1; the match to TRBD2 covers 9 bases. The CDR3 is made up of 16 amino acids. V lost 3 bases to trimming and J lost 4 bases; unmatched junction nucleotides: 7. Germline lookup yields CDR1 SGHAT and CDR2 FQNNGV.

This sequence joins TRBV14 and TRBJ2-1, with 13 bases lining up with TRBD2. CDR1 SGHDN and CDR2 FVKESK come from the germline V gene. V lost 3 bases, J lost 6 bases, and 8 bases stayed unmatched. The CDR3 covers 17 residues. CDR3: CASSHPITSGGANEQFF. The CDR3 DNA reads TGTGCCAGCAGCCACCCAATTACTAGCGGGGGGGCCAATGAGCAGTTCTTC. Full variable domain (outside the CDR3, taken from reference TRBV14 and TRBJ2-1): EAGVTQFPSHSVIEKGQTVTLRCDPISGHDNLYWYRRVMGKEIKFLLHFVKESKQDESGMPNNRFLAERTGGTYSTLKVQPAELEDSGVYFCASSHPITSGGANEQFFGPGTRLTVL.

The V gene is TRBV12-3 or TRBV12-4, the J gene TRBJ1-5; TRBD1 might be the D (5 bases). V was shortened by 1 base and J by 11 bases, with 9 bases between the two germline ends. The CDR3 extends over 12 amino acids. The CDR3 nucleotides read TGTGCCAGCAGTTTAGGGGGCTTGGCCCAGCATTTT. Protein sequence: CASSLGGLAQHF.

V is TRBV18 and J is TRBJ2-5; D uncertain. This CDR3 spans 13 amino acids. The V end was cut by 5 bases, the J end by 7 bases, with 14 bases between. Per the germline V gene, CDR1 is KGHSH and CDR2 is LQKENI. CDR3 nucleotide sequence: TGTGCCAGCTCAGGCCCCGGCTTGGGGACCCAGTACTTC. This translates into CASSGPGLGTQYF.

The chain carries TRBV7-6 and TRBJ1-2, with 7 bases lining up with TRBD1. CDR3 size: 17 residues. Germline CDR1 SGHVS, CDR2 FNYEAQ. J was trimmed by 4 bases and V by 1 base; bases with no gene match: 12. CDR3 coding DNA: TGTGCCAGCAGCTTAGTATCATTAGAGGGGGCAATCTATGGCTACACCTTC. Its protein product is CASSLVSLEGAIYGYTF.

The chain has TRBV19 and TRBJ2-3; maybe TRBD2 (6 bases). Trimming shortened V by 4 bases and J by 6 bases, and 17 bases separated the two germline ends. The CDR3 contains 15 residues. Looked up from germline, CDR1 is LNHDA and CDR2 is SQIVND (reference sequence). The CDR3 loop is CASSTPRDSRDTQYF. CDR3 DNA: TGTGCCAGTAGTACCCCAAGGGACTCCAGGGATACGCAGTATTTT. Using reference TRBV19 and TRBJ2-3 for the parts outside the CDR3, the full variable domain is DGGITQSPKYLFRKEGQNVTLSCEQNLNHDAMYWYRQDPGQGLRLIYYSQIVNDFQKGDIAEGYSVSREKKESFPLTVTSAQKNPTAFYLCASSTPRDSRDTQYFGPGTRLTVL.

The count of this clone is one. The CDR3 DNA is TGTGCCAGCTCCTGGCCGGGGGAAAACTATGGCTACACCTTC. Protein sequence: CASSWPGENYGYTF. This chain joins TRBV5-6 and TRBJ1-2, with D perhaps matching TRBD1 (5 bases). CDR1 is SGHDT, CDR2 YYEEEE, per germline. The CDR3 has 14 amino acids. V was clipped by 7 bases and J by 2 bases, with 15 bases between them.